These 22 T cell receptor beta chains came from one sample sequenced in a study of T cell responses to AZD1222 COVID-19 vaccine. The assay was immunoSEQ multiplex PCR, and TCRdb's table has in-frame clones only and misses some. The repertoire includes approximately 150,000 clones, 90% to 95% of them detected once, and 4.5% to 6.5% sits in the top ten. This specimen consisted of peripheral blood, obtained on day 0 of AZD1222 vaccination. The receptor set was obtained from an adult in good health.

In DNA, the CDR3 is TGTGCCTGGAATATAAACAGGGGATACGAGCAGTACTTC. It specifies CAWNINRGYEQYF. This chain uses TRBV30 with TRBJ2-7, with TRBD1 matching 7 bases. The CDR3 totals 13 residues. Unmatched junction bases numbered 7, after V lost 4 bases and J lost 4 bases. CDR1 and CDR2 from the germline V gene are GTSNPN and SVGIG (reference sequence).

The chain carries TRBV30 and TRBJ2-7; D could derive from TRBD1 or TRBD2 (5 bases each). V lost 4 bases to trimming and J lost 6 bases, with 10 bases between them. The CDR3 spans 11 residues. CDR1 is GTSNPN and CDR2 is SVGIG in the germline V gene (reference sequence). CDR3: CAWNEGIEQYF. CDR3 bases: TGTGCCTGGAACGAGGGGATCGAGCAGTACTTC.

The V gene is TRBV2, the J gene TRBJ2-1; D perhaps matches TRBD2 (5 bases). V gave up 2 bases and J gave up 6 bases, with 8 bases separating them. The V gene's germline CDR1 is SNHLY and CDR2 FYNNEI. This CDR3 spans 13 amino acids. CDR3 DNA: TGTGCCAGCAGTGAAATGAGGGTCAATGAGCAGTTCTTC. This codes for CASSEMRVNEQFF.

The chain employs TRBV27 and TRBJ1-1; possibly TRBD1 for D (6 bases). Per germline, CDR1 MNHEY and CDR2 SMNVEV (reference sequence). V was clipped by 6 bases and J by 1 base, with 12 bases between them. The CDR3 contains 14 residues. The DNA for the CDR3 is TGTGCCAGCAGACTTTTAGGGGGGAACACTGAAGCTTTCTTT. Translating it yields CASRLLGGNTEAFF.

DNA of the CDR3: TGCGCCAGCAGCTGGCACAGGGCCACCTACGAGCAGTACTTC. Translation gives CASSWHRATYEQYF. The chain links TRBV5-1 to TRBJ2-7, with D perhaps TRBD1 (6 bases). This CDR3 is built from 14 residues. V lost 3 bases and J lost 2, with 12 bases in between. CDR1 SGHRS and CDR2 YFSETQ come from the germline V gene.

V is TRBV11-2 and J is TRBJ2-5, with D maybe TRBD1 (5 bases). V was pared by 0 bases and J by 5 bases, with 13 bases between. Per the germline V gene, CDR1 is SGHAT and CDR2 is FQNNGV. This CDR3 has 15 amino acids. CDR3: CASSLEGRSWETQYF. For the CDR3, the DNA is TGTGCCAGCAGCTTAGAGGGGCGGAGCTGGGAGACCCAGTACTTC.

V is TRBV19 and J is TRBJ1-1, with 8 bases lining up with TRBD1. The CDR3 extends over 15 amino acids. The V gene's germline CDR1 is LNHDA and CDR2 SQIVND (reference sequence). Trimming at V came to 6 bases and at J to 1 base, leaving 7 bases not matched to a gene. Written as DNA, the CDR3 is TGTGCCAGTAGATACAGTACAGGGGGGAACACTGAAGCTTTCTTT. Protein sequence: CASRYSTGGNTEAFF.

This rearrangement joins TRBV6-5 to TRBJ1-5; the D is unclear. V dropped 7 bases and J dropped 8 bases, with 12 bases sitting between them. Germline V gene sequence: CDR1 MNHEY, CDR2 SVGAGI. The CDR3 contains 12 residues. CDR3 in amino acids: CASTGLQKPQHF. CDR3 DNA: TGTGCCAGCACCGGACTCCAGAAGCCCCAGCATTTT.

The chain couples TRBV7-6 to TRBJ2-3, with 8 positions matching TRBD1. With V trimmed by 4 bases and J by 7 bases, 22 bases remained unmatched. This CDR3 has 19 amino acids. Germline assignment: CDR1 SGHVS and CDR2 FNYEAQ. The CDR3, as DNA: TGTGCCAGCAGCTACCCCTACTCAGGGGGCCGATCCAATCGGAATACGCAGTATTTT. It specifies CASSYPYSGGRSNRNTQYF.

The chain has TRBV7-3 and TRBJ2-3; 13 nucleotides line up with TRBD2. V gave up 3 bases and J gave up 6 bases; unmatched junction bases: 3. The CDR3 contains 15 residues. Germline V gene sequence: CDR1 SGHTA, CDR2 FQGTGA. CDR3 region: CASSFTSGRVDTQYF. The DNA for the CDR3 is TGTGCCAGCAGCTTTACTAGCGGGAGGGTCGATACGCAGTATTTT.

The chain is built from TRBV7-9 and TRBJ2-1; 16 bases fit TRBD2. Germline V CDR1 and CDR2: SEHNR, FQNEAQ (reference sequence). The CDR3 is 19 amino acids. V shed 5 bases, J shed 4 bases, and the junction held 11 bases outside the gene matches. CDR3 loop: CASSLAEGLAGGSYNEQFF. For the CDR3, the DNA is TGTGCCAGCAGCCTGGCGGAGGGACTAGCGGGAGGGTCGTACAATGAGCAGTTCTTC.

DNA for the CDR3: TGTGCCAGTAGTATGCGGTTGGGCACCGGGGAGCTGTTTTTT. Translated, it gives CASSMRLGTGELFF. The chain is built from TRBV19 and TRBJ2-2, with D hard to call. The CDR3 spans 14 residues. In germline, CDR1 is LNHDA, CDR2 SQIVND (reference sequence). The germline V and J ends were trimmed by 3 bases and 4 bases, with 9 bases remaining between them.

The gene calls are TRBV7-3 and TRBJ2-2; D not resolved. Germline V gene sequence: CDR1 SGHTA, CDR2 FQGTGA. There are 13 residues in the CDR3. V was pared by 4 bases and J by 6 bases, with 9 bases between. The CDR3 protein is CASSSELAGELFF. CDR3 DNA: TGTGCCAGCAGCTCCGAGTTGGCCGGGGAGCTGTTTTTT.

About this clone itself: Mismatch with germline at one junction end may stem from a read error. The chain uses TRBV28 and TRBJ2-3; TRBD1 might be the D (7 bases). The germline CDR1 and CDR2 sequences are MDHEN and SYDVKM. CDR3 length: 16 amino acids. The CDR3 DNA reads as TGTGCCAGCAGTTTCGGGACAGCTACTAGCAAAGATACGCAGTATTTT. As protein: CASSFGTATSKDTQYF.

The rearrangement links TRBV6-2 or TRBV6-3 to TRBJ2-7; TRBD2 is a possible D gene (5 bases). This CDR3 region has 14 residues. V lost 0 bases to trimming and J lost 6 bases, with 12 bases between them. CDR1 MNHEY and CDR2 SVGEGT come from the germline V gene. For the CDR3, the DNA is TGTGCCAGCAGTTACTCTCCAGTAGCGACCGAGCAGTACTTC. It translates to CASSYSPVATEQYF.

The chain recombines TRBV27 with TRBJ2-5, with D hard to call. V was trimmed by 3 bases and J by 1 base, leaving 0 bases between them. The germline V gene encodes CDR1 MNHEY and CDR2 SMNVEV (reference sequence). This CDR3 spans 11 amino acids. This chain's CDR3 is CASSFQETQYF. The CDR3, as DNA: TGTGCCAGCAGTTTCCAAGAGACCCAGTACTTC.

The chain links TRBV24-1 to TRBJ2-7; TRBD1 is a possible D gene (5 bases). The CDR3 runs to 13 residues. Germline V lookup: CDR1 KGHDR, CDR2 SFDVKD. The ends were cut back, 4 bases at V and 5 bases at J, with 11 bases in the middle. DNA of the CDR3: TGTGCCACCAGTGAAAGTTTAGGGGACGAGCAGTACTTC. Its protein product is CATSESLGDEQYF.

The DNA for the CDR3 is TGTGCCAGCAGTTGGGGACTAGCGGGAGTGAATGAGCAGTTCTTC. Translated: CASSWGLAGVNEQFF. The chain couples TRBV2 to TRBJ2-1; 14 bases are shared with TRBD2. Trimming took 5 bases from V and 7 from J; bases not matched to a gene: 4. The CDR3 has 15 amino acids. Germline CDR1 reads SNHLY; CDR2 reads FYNNEI.

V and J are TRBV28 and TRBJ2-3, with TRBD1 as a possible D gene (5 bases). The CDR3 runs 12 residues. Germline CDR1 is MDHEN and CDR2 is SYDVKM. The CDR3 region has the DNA TGTGCTTGGAAAGGGGTGGCAGATACGCAGTATTTT. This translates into CAWKGVADTQYF. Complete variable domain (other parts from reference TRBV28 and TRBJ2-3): DVKVTQSSRYLVKRTGEKVFLECVQDMDHENMFWYRQDPGLGLRLIYFSYDVKMKEKGDIPEGYSVSREKKERFSLILESASTNQTSMYLCAWKGVADTQYFGPGTRLTVL.

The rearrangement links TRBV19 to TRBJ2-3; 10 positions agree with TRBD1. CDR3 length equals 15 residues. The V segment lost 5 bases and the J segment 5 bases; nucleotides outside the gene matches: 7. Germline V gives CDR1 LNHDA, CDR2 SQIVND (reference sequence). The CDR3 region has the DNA TGTGCCAGTAGTTCCGGACAGGGGGTTAGAGATACGCAGTATTTT. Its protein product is CASSSGQGVRDTQYF.

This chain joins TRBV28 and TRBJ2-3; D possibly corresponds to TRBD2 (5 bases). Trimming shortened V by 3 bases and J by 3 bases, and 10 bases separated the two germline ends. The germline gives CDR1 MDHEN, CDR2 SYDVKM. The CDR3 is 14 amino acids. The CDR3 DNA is TGTGCCAGCAGTTTTCTGGGAGAGACAGATACGCAGTATTTT. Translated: CASSFLGETDTQYF.

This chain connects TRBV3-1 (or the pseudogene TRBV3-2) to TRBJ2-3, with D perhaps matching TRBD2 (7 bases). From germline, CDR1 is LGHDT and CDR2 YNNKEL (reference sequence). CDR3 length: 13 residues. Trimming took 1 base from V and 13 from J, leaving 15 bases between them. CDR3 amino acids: CASSQGGGQKEYF. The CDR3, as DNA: TGTGCCAGCAGCCAAGGCGGGGGCCAAAAGGAGTATTTT.